Shown below are 28 T cell receptor beta chains from a single sample sequenced in a study of T-cell memory formation after mild COVID-19. TCRdb re-derived calls from the 5' RACE reads in MiXCR, one entry per CDR3 protein. This table holds roughly 35,000 distinct CDR3 sequences, under 8% found once. The sample was PBMCs or a T cell subset sorted from them (not recorded which). These receptors were collected from a man aged 18 to 35 who had mild COVID-19 (a few samples of this study predate the infection). Cell type and time point are not known.

The chain carries TRBV9 and TRBJ2-1; either TRBD1 or TRBD2 may supply D (7 bases each). In germline, CDR1 is SGDLS, CDR2 YYNGEE. Trimming took 3 bases from V and 3 from J, leaving 19 bases between them. The CDR3 has 17 amino acids. The CDR3: CASSAGGGPEVYNEQFF. CDR3 DNA sequence: TGTGCCAGCAGCGCAGGGGGGGGCCCCGAGGTCTACAATGAGCAGTTCTTC.

In its sample, this clonotype was seen many times. The chain joins TRBV12-3 or TRBV12-4 to TRBJ2-2; D uncertain. The CDR3 is 15 amino acids. The V and J ends lost 7 bases and 6 bases respectively, with 18 bases between them. The CDR3 nucleotides read TGTGCCAGCACCATACTAACCCCACGCGCCGGGGAGCTGTTTTTT. Translation: CASTILTPRAGELFF.

This clonotype was seen repeatedly, ten times or more. The chain has TRBV12-3 or TRBV12-4 and TRBJ2-7, with 8 bases aligning to TRBD1. V trimming: 5 bases; J trimming: 6 bases; junction bases outside the gene matches: 3. The CDR3 runs 12 residues. CDR3 loop: CASSLTGGEQYF. CDR3 sequence (DNA): TGTGCCAGCAGTCTCACAGGGGGCGAGCAGTACTTC.

The sample holds many counts of this clonotype. Written as DNA, the CDR3 is TGTGCCAGCAGTCCTACACTAGCGGGGGGAGAGACCCAGTACTTC. Translation: CASSPTLAGGETQYF. The rearrangement uses TRBV12-3 or TRBV12-4 and TRBJ2-5; TRBD2 matches at 12 bases. V dropped 5 bases and J dropped 4; count of bases not matched to a gene: 5. The CDR3 consists of 15 residues.

The chain is built from TRBV28 and TRBJ2-7, with 7 bases aligning to TRBD1. J lost 3 bases, V lost 2 bases, and 7 bases had no gene match. The CDR3 is 15 residues long. Germline CDR1 MDHEN, CDR2 SYDVKM. The CDR3 region has the DNA TGTGCCAGCAGTTTAGGGACAACAGGGGACTACGAGCAGTACTTC. Amino acids: CASSLGTTGDYEQYF.

This clonotype has at least ten counts. The chain couples TRBV12-3 or TRBV12-4 to TRBJ1-4; D unresolved. The CDR3 extends over 16 amino acids. Trimming pared 2 bases from V and 0 bases from J, leaving 10 bases between. The CDR3 spells CASSLRIHATNEKLFF. The CDR3, as DNA: TGTGCCAGCAGTTTAAGAATTCATGCAACTAATGAAAAACTGTTTTTT.

This clonotype has ten or more counts. The rearrangement uses TRBV7-9 and TRBJ2-1, with D perhaps TRBD1 (5 bases). The CDR3 loop spans 16 amino acids. Germline-derived CDR1 and CDR2 are SEHNR and FQNEAQ (reference sequence). Trimming pared 5 bases from V and 0 bases from J, leaving 14 bases between. The CDR3 sequence: CASSPPVTVSYNEQFF. CDR3 DNA sequence: TGTGCCAGCAGCCCTCCTGTGACAGTCTCCTACAATGAGCAGTTCTTC.

At least ten counts were recorded for this clonotype. The rearrangement links TRBV28 to TRBJ2-6; TRBD1 is a possible D gene (6 bases). The germline gives CDR1 MDHEN, CDR2 SYDVKM. CDR3 length: 16 amino acids. V shed 7 bases and J shed 3 bases, with 16 bases lying between them. The CDR3 nucleotides are TGTGCCAGCAATGGACAGCCCCTGAGTGGGGCCAACGTCCTGACTTTC. It encodes CASNGQPLSGANVLTF.

This clonotype was seen ten or more times. The chain employs TRBV4-3 and TRBJ1-3; D is undetermined. Germline lookup yields CDR1 LGHNA and CDR2 YSLEER. With 4 bases removed from V and 0 bases from J, the gap between germline ends came to 13 bases. This CDR3 has 16 amino acids. The CDR3 DNA reads as TGCGCCAGCAGCCGAGTCTGGACCGGCTCTGGAAACACCATATATTTT. It encodes CASSRVWTGSGNTIYF.

This clonotype was detected ten times or more. The CDR3 spells CASSQDPAGGNTIYF. The CDR3 nucleotides are TGTGCCAGCAGCCAAGATCCGGCCGGAGGAAACACCATATATTTT. The V and J genes are TRBV4-2 and TRBJ1-3; D gene uncertain. V was cut by 0 bases and J by 4 bases, with 10 bases left in between. This CDR3 has 15 amino acids. Per germline, CDR1 LGHNA and CDR2 YNFKEQ.

This clonotype was observed a few times. The J gene is TRBJ1-2, the V gene TRBV7-9; the match to TRBD1 covers 8 bases. The trim removed 4 bases at V and 8 bases at J, leaving 6 bases unmatched. CDR1 SEHNR and CDR2 FQNEAQ come from the germline V gene (reference sequence). This CDR3 spans 13 amino acids. The chain's CDR3 is CASSSGQGRGYTF. CDR3 sequence (DNA): TGTGCCAGCAGCTCCGGACAGGGCAGAGGCTACACCTTC.

CDR3 in amino acids: CASSLRDKRGYTF. The CDR3 DNA reads TGTGCCAGCAGCCTCCGGGACAAACGAGGCTACACCTTC. The chain recombines TRBV28 with TRBJ1-2; a weak D match, TRBD1 (6 bases). Trimming cost V 6 bases and J 8 bases, with 16 bases left between them. The V gene's germline CDR1 is MDHEN and CDR2 SYDVKM. The CDR3 loop spans 13 amino acids.

This clonotype came up many times. The chain is built from TRBV11-2 and TRBJ2-6, with 7 positions matching TRBD1. The ends lost 5 bases at V and 0 bases at J; junction bases unmatched: 7. The CDR3 is 17 amino acids. Germline CDR1 and CDR2: SGHAT and FQNNGV. CDR3 region: CASSQDRSVSGANVLTF. The DNA of the CDR3 is TGTGCCAGCAGCCAGGACAGGAGCGTCTCTGGGGCCAACGTCCTGACTTTC.

Ten or more counts support this clonotype. The chain employs TRBV3-1 and TRBJ1-6; possible D gene TRBD1, 6 bases. This CDR3 comprises 15 residues. V was shortened by 1 base and J by 3 bases, with 7 bases between the two germline ends. Germline CDR1 and CDR2: LGHDT and YNNKEL (reference sequence). The CDR3 spells CASSQGTDYNSPLHF. The DNA for the CDR3 is TGTGCCAGCAGCCAAGGGACAGACTATAATTCACCCCTCCACTTT.

As to this clonotype: An end of the junction differs from the germline gene, which may be a read error. This sequence joins TRBV18 and TRBJ1-1, with D possibly TRBD1 on 5 matching bases. The CDR3 covers 14 residues. CDR1 is KGHSH and CDR2 is LQKENI in the germline V gene. CDR3 amino acids: CAGSPAVGDTEAFF. In DNA, the CDR3 is TGTGCCGGCTCACCCGCGGTGGGGGACACTGAAGCTTTCTTT.

This clonotype was counted many times. The chain couples TRBV11-2 to TRBJ2-2, with TRBD1 identical over 10 bases. This CDR3 has 15 residues. V dropped 6 bases and J dropped 4; count of bases not matched to a gene: 5. The germline V gene encodes CDR1 SGHAT and CDR2 FQNNGV. The CDR3 loop reads CASSLDRGSTGELFF. The CDR3 region has the DNA TGTGCCAGCAGTTTGGACAGGGGGAGCACCGGGGAGCTGTTTTTT.

The table lists this clonotype with many counts. The chain couples TRBV18 to TRBJ2-7, with TRBD2 identical over 8 bases. Trimming took 2 bases from V and 6 from J; bases not matched to a gene: 9. The CDR3 consists of 15 residues. CDR1 KGHSH and CDR2 LQKENI come from the germline V gene. Written as DNA, the CDR3 is TGTGCCAGCTCACCAGGGACTAGGGGGAGTGTCGAGCAGTACGTC. It codes for CASSPGTRGSVEQYV.

This clonotype was counted ten times or more. This chain links TRBV4-1 with TRBJ2-7; D remains ambiguous. The V end was cut by 0 bases, the J end by 3 bases, with 9 bases between. The CDR3 runs to 14 residues. Germline V gene sequence: CDR1 MGHRA, CDR2 YSYEKL. The CDR3 DNA reads as TGCGCCAGCAGCCAAGAAAACTCCGGCTACGAGCAGTACGTC. Residues: CASSQENSGYEQYV.

This clonotype has only a few counts. The chain is built from TRBV4-1 and TRBJ2-3; 12 bases are shared with TRBD2. Germline assignment: CDR1 MGHRA and CDR2 YSYEKL. The CDR3 is made up of 16 amino acids. The V gene end was trimmed by 4 bases and the J gene end by 2 bases; junction bases not matched to a gene: 4. The CDR3 DNA follows: TGCGCCAGCAGCCCACTAGCGGGGGGCCTCACAGATACGCAGTATTTT. Translation gives CASSPLAGGLTDTQYF.

This clonotype was detected many times. The genes are TRBV7-6 and TRBJ2-7, with a weak D call TRBD1 (6 bases). Trimming cost V 1 base and J 7 bases, with 17 bases left between them. CDR1 is SGHVS, CDR2 FNYEAQ, per germline. The CDR3 length is 15 residues. The CDR3 region has the DNA TGTGCCAGCAGCTTAGAGGGGGACCAGCTTTGGGAGCAGTACTTC. This sequence encodes CASSLEGDQLWEQYF. Supplemented by reference TRBV7-6 and TRBJ2-7, the full variable domain reads GAGVSQSPRYKVTKRGQDVALRCDPISGHVSLYWYRQALGQGPEFLTYFNYEAQQDKSGLPNDRFSAERPEGSISTLTIQRTEQRDSAMYRCASSLEGDQLWEQYFGPGTRLTVT.

This clonotype was seen ten or more times. CDR3 nucleotide sequence: TGCAGTGCTAGCCAAGCGAAAGCCTACAATGAGCAGTTCTTC. This codes for CSASQAKAYNEQFF. The chain carries TRBV20-1 and TRBJ2-1; D gene uncertain. CDR1 is DFQATT and CDR2 is SNEGSKA in the germline V gene (reference sequence). The CDR3 has 14 residues. V was shortened by 3 bases and J by 2 bases, with 11 bases between the two germline ends.

This clonotype was recorded many times. The CDR3 reads CASSYVTGSTEAFF. The CDR3 region has the DNA TGTGCCAGCAGCTACGTCACAGGTTCCACTGAAGCTTTCTTT. The chain employs TRBV11-1 and TRBJ1-1, with D possibly being TRBD1 (5 bases). The V end was cut by 4 bases, the J end by 4 bases, with 13 bases between. This CDR3 comprises 14 residues. Germline CDR1 SGHAT, CDR2 FQDESV (reference sequence).

This clonotype has at least ten counts. V and J are TRBV11-1 and TRBJ2-3, with 8 bases matching TRBD1. The CDR3 spans 14 residues. Looked up from germline, CDR1 is SGHAT and CDR2 is FQDESV (reference sequence). Trimming took 2 bases from V and 2 from J; bases not matched to a gene: 0. CDR3 coding DNA: TGTGCCAGCAGCTTACAGGGGGCCACAGATACGCAGTATTTT. It translates to CASSLQGATDTQYF.

This clonotype was seen at least ten times. The rearrangement uses TRBV4-3 and TRBJ2-1; no reliable D call. Trimming took 6 bases from V and 4 from J, leaving 10 bases between them. Germline CDR1 LGHNA, CDR2 YSLEER. The length of the CDR3 is 13 residues. The CDR3 bases are TGCGCCAGCAGAGGGATTGGGTACAATGAGCAGTTCTTC. Translated: CASRGIGYNEQFF.

This clonotype has a handful of counts. The chain is built from TRBV3-2 and TRBJ2-5; the table calls TRBD2, which could not be checked here. TRBV3-2 has pseudogene status. CDR3 length: 17 amino acids. The DNA of the CDR3 is TGTGCCAGCAGCCAAGATCACGCCAGCGGGGAACAAGAGACCCAGTACTTC. Its protein is CASSQDHASGEQETQYF.

The chain uses TRBV7-9 and TRBJ1-2, with unresolved D. The CDR3 contains 15 residues. Germline-derived CDR1 and CDR2 are SEHNR and FQNEAQ (reference sequence). V lost 3 bases, J lost 7 bases, and 18 bases lay in between. The CDR3 DNA reads as TGTGCCAGCAGCTTGTTTGAAGGGTTGGACGGTGGCTACACCTTC. This sequence encodes CASSLFEGLDGGYTF.

This clonotype was counted many times. V and J are TRBV6-5 and TRBJ1-2; the match to TRBD1 covers 8 bases. With 8 bases clipped from V and 4 bases from J, the junction kept 15 bases outside the gene matches. This CDR3 has 16 residues. The germline V gene encodes CDR1 MNHEY and CDR2 SVGAGI. The CDR3 loop is CASGFWIGTGGYGYTF. CDR3 coding DNA: TGTGCCAGCGGATTCTGGATCGGAACAGGGGGCTATGGCTACACCTTC.

The chain is built from TRBV11-3 and TRBJ2-3, with D possibly being TRBD1 (5 bases). V lost 5 bases to trimming and J lost 8 bases, with 17 bases between them. Germline V lookup: CDR1 SGHNT, CDR2 YENEEA. The CDR3 spans 14 residues. This CDR3 is CASSLTQGTATQYF. In nucleotides, the CDR3 is TGTGCCAGCAGCCTGACCCAGGGTACGGCTACGCAGTATTTT.